The count of the clone carrying this T cell receptor beta chain is one. Germline V CDR1 and CDR2: LNHDA, SQIVND (reference sequence). V lost 5 bases, J lost 8 bases, and 5 bases stayed unmatched. The CDR3 has 14 residues. CD45RO-negative, CCR7-selected cells formed the naive CD8 fraction, which excluded terminally differentiated effector memory CD45RA+ cells. The data belong to a study of shared clonotypes between healthy human individuals. Each subset's genomic DNA was split evenly across several immunoSEQ plates. Sequencing was performed with immunoSEQ multiplex PCR; in TCRdb, only in-frame clones are kept and a portion is missing. The repertoire holds about 580,000 clones, with about 98% as singletons.

The TCR comes from a man aged 25-45 years in good health. The chain links TRBV19 to TRBJ2-1; 11 nucleotides match TRBD2. The sample consisted of naive CD8+ T cells sorted from blood. CDR3 coding DNA: TGTGCCAGTAGTCTTAGCGGGAGGGGTGATGAGCAGTTCTTC. As protein: CASSLSGRGDEQFF. Combining the CDR3 with reference TRBV19 and TRBJ2-1 gives the whole variable domain DGGITQSPKYLFRKEGQNVTLSCEQNLNHDAMYWYRQDPGQGLRLIYYSQIVNDFQKGDIAEGYSVSREKKESFPLTVTSAQKNPTAFYLCASSLSGRGDEQFFGPGTRLTVL.